The text below deals with one T cell receptor beta chain. Its antigen is not identified. Using immunoSEQ multiplex PCR, the repertoire was profiled, and TCRdb retains in-frame clones only, with some absent. The repertoire holds 160,000 or so clones, about 89% seen once, with roughly 1.7% in the top ten. This specimen belongs to a study of T cell responses to AZD1222 COVID-19 vaccine. V lost 7 bases and J lost 1; bases outside the gene matches: 3. The CDR3 sequence is 15 residues long. Germline CDR1 and CDR2: KGHDR and SFDVKD. Findings and limits, study-wide: White British ancestry dominated among donors, who included more females, and clonal diversity was possibly underestimated.

The sequence was collected from an adult in good health. Material: peripheral blood, obtained on day 0 of AZD1222 vaccination. J is TRBJ2-1 and V is TRBV24-1; 10 bases fit TRBD2. CDR3 sequence reads: CATSQREGSYNEQFF. CDR3 DNA sequence: TGTGCCACCAGCCAGCGGGAGGGATCCTACAATGAGCAGTTCTTC.